This T cell receptor beta chain was captured in a study of Ad26.COV2.S vaccination and SARS-CoV-2 variants. TCRdb's copy holds only in-frame clones and misses some; the assay was immunoSEQ multiplex PCR. This repertoire shows about 400,000 clones, approximately 90% found once; its top ten account for around 1.7%. The study, taken as a whole, reports: Vaccinees and placebo recipients showed similar non-spike TCR breadth. Post-vaccination spike-specific CD8+ and CD4+ T cell responses reportedly had substantial breadth.

On this clone: Its target is unknown. The sample has other DNA sequences that encode this CDR3 too.

Described treatment: roughly 19 received Ad26.COV2.S at low or high dose, single or two shots; 5 received placebo; per-sample allocation not given. Sampling occurred on day 63 after the first vaccine or placebo injection. Boston hosted the donor, who was an adult aged 18-55 years. Germline loops: CDR1 LGHNA, CDR2 YSLEER. V lost 3 bases, J lost 0 bases, and 3 bases lay in between. CDR3 length: 14 residues. The starting material was peripheral blood, obtained in a trial of Ad26.COV2.S vaccine versus placebo. The receptor comes from a person aged 18-60 years who received the Ad26.COV2.S COVID-19 vaccine or a placebo. The chain has TRBV4-3 and TRBJ2-6; D uncertain. The CDR3 DNA follows: TGCGCCAGCAGCCAGGACTCTGGGGCCAACGTCCTGACTTTC. Translating it yields CASSQDSGANVLTF.